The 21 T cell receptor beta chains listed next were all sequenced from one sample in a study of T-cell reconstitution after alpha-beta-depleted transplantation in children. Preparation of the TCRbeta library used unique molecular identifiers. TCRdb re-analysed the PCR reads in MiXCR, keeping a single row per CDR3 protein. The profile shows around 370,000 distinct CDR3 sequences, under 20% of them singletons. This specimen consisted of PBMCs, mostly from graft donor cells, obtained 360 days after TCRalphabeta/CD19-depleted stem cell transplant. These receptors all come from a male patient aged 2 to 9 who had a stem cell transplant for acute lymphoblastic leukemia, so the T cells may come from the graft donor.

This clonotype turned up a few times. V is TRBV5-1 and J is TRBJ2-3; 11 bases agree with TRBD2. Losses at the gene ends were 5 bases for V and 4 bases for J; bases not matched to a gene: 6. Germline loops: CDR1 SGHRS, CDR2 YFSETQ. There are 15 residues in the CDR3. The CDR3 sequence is CASSTLAGEADTQYF. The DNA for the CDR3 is TGCGCCAGCAGTACACTAGCGGGAGAGGCAGATACGCAGTATTTT.

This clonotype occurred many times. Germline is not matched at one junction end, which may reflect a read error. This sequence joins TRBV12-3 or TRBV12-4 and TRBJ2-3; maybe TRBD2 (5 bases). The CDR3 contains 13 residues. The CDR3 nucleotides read TGTGCCAGCAGTTTTTCCCAGGCAGGTTTGGAGGATTTT. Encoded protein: CASSFSQAGLEDF.

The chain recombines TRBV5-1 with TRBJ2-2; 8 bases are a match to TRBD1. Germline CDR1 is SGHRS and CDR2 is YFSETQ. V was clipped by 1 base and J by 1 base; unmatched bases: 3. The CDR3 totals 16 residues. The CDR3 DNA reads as TGCGCCAGCAGCTTGCGGACAGGGTGGAACACCGGGGAGCTGTTTTTT. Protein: CASSLRTGWNTGELFF. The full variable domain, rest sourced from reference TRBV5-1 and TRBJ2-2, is KAGVTQTPRYLIKTRGQQVTLSCSPISGHRSVSWYQQTPGQGLQFLFEYFSETQRNKGNFPGRFSGRQFSNSRSEMNVSTLELGDSALYLCASSLRTGWNTGELFFGEGSRLTVL.

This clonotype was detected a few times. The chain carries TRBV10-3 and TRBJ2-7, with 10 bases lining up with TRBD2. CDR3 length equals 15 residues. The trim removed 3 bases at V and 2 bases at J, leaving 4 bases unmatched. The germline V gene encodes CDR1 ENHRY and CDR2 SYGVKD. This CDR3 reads CAISERTSGTYEQYF. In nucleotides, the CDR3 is TGTGCCATCAGTGAAAGGACTAGCGGAACCTACGAGCAGTACTTC.

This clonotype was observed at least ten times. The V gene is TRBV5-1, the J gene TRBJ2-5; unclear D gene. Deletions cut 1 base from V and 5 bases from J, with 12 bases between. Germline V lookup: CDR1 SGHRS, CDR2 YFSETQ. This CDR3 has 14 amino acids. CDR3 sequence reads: CASSLNGYPETQYF. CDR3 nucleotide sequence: TGCGCCAGCAGCTTGAACGGGTATCCCGAGACCCAGTACTTC.

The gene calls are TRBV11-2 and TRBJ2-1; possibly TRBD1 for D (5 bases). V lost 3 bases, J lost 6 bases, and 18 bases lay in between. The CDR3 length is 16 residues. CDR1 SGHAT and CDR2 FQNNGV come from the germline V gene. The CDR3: CASSFWAAGNLNEQFF. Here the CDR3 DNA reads TGTGCCAGCAGCTTTTGGGCGGCAGGGAATCTCAATGAGCAGTTCTTC.

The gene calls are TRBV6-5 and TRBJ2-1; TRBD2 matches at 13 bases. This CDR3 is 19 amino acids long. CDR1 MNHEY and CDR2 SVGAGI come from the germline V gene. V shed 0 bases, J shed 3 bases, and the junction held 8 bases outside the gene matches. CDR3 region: CASSYSTLRTSGSYNEQFF. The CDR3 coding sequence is TGTGCCAGCAGTTACTCGACCCTCAGGACTAGCGGGAGCTACAATGAGCAGTTCTTC.

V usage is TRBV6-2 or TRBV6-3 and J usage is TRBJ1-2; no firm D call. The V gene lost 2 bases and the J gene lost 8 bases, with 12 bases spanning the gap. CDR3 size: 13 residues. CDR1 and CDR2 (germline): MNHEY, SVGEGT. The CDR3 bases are TGTGCCAGCAGTTACCTCGGGTTTTCGGGCTACACCTTC. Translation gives CASSYLGFSGYTF.

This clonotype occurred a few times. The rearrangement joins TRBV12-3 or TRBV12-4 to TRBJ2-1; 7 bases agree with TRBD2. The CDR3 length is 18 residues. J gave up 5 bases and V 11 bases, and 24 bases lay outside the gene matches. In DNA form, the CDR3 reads TGTGCCTTCAGTTTAGTGGGCGGGAGAATAGTTAGCAACAATGAGCAGTTCTTC. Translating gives CAFSLVGGRIVSNNEQFF.

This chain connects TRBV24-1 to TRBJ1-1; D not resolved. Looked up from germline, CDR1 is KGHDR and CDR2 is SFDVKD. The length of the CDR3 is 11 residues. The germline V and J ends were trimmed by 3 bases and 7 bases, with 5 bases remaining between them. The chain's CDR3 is CATSDRYEAFF. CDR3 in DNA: TGTGCCACCAGTGATAGATATGAAGCTTTCTTT.

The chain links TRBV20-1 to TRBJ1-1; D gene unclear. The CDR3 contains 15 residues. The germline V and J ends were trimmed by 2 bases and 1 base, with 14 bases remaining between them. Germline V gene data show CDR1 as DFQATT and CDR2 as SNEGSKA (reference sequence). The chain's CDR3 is CSARSIRVSNTEAFF. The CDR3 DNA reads TGCAGTGCTAGATCGATAAGGGTATCGAACACTGAAGCTTTCTTT.

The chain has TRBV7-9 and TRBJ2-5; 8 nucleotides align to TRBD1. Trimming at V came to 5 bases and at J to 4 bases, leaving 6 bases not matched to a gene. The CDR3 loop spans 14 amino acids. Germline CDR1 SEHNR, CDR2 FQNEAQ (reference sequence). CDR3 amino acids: CASSPSGGRETQYF. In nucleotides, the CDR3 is TGTGCCAGCAGCCCGTCAGGGGGCAGAGAGACCCAGTACTTC. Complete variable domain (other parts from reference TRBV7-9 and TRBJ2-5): DTGVSQNPRHKITKRGQNVTFRCDPISEHNRLYWYRQTLGQGPEFLTYFQNEAQLEKSRLLSDRFSAERPKGSFSTLEIQRTEQGDSAMYLCASSPSGGRETQYFGPGTRLLVL.

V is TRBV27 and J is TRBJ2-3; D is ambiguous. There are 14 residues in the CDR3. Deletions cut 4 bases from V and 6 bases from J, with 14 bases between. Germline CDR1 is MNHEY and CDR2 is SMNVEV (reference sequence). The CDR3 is CASSSLLSGDTQYF. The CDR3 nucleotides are TGTGCCAGCAGTTCCCTACTGAGTGGCGATACGCAGTATTTT.

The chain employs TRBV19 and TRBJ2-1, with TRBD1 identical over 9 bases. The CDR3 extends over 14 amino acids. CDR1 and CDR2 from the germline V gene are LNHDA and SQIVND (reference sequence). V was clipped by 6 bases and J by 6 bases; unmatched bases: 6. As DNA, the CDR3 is TGTGCCAGTAGAACCGGGACAGGGCGCAATGAGCAGTTCTTC. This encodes CASRTGTGRNEQFF.

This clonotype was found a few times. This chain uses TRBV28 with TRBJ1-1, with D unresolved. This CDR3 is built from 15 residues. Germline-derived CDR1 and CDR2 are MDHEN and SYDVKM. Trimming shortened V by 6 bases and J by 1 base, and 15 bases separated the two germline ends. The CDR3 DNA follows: TGTGCCAGCAGCTCCACGGTTTATTGGAACACTGAAGCTTTCTTT. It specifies CASSSTVYWNTEAFF.

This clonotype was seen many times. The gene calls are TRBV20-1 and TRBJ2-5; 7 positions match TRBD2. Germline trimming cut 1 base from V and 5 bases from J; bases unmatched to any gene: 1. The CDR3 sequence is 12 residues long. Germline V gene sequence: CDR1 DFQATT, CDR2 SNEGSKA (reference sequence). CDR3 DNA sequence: TGCAGTGCTAGAGGGGGAGGGGAGACCCAGTACTTC. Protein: CSARGGGETQYF.

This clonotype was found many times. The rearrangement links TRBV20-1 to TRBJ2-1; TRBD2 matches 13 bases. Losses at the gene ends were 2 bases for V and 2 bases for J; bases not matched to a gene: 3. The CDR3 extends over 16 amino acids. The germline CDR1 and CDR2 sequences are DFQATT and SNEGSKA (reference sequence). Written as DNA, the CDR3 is TGCAGTGCTAGATTTGGACTAGCGGGGGCCTACAATGAGCAGTTCTTC. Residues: CSARFGLAGAYNEQFF.

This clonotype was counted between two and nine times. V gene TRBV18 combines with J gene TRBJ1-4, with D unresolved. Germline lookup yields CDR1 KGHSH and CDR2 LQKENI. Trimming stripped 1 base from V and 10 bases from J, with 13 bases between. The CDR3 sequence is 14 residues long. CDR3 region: CASSPREPVSKLFF. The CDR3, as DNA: TGTGCCAGCTCACCACGGGAACCCGTTTCAAAACTGTTTTTT.

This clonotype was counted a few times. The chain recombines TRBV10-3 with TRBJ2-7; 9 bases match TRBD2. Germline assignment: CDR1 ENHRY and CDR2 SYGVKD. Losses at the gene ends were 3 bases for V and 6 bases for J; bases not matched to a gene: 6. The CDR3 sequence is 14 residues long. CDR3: CAISDSGSLGEQYF. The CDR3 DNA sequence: TGTGCCATCAGTGATAGCGGGAGTTTAGGCGAGCAGTACTTC.

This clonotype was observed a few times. The chain's CDR3 is CSAATGQASTDTQYF. In DNA form, the CDR3 reads TGCAGTGCGGCCACGGGACAGGCCAGCACAGATACGCAGTATTTT. The rearrangement links TRBV20-1 to TRBJ2-3, with TRBD1 matching over 8 bases. Per the germline V gene, CDR1 is DFQATT and CDR2 is SNEGSKA (reference sequence). This CDR3 is 15 amino acids long. V was clipped by 6 bases and J by 0 bases; unmatched bases: 8.

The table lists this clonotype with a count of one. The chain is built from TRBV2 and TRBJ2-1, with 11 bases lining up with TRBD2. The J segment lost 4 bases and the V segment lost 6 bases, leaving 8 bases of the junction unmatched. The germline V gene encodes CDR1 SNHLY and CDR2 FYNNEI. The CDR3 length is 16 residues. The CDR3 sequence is CASRRLAGGLYNEQFF. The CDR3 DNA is TGTGCCAGCAGGAGGCTAGCGGGAGGTTTATACAATGAGCAGTTCTTC.